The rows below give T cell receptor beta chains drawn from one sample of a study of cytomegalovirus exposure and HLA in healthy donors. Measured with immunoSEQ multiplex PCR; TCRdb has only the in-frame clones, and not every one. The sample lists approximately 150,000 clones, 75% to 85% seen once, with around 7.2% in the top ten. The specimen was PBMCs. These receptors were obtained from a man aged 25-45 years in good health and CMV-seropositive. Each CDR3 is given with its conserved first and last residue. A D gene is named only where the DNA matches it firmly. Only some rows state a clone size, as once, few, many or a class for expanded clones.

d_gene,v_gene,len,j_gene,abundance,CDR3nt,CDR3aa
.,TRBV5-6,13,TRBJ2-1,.,TGTGCCAGCAGCTTGGGACACTTCAATGAGCAGTTCTTC,CASSLGHFNEQFF
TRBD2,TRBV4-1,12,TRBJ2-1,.,TGCGCCAGCAGCCAAGAAGGGCGGGGGACGTTCTTC,CASSQEGRGTFF
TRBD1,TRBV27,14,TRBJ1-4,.,TGTGCCAGCAGTTACAGGGGGATGGGGGAAAAACTGTTTTTT,CASSYRGMGEKLFF
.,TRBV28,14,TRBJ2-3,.,TGTGCCAGCGACTCCGCGGCTAGCACAGATACGCAGTATTTT,CASDSAASTDTQYF
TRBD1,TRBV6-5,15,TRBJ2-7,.,TGTGCCAGCAGTAGTACGGGACAGGTCTCCTACGAGCAGTACTTC,CASSSTGQVSYEQYF
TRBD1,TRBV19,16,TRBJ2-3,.,TGTGCCAGTAGTAATCTGGGACAGGGGGTGGGAGATACGCAGTATTTT,CASSNLGQGVGDTQYF
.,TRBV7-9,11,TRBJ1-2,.,TGTGCCAGCAGCTTGGCGGGTGGCTACACCTTC,CASSLAGGYTF
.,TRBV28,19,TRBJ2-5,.,TGTGCCAGCAGTTCCCCCTGGGGAGGACAAAAGGGTCCCCAAGAGACCCAGTACTTC,CASSSPWGGQKGPQETQYF
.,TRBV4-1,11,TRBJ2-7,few,TGCGCCAGCAGCCGAAGCGACGAGCAGTACTTC,CASSRSDEQYF
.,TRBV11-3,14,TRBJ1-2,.,TGTGCCAGCAGCTTAAGTTGGAGGCCTGACGGCTACACCTTC,CASSLSWRPDGYTF
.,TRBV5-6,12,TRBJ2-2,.,TGTGCCAGCAGCTCCCGTACCGGGGAGCTGTTTTTT,CASSSRTGELFF
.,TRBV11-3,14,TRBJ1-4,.,TGTGCCAGCAGCTTGGCAGGAGGGAATGAAAAACTGTTTTTT,CASSLAGGNEKLFF
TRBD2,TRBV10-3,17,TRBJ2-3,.,TGTGCCATCAGTGAAGGGACTAGCGGGGGGGCCACAGATACGCAGTATTTT,CAISEGTSGGATDTQYF
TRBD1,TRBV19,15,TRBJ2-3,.,TGTGCCAGTACCCGGGGGGGACAGGGGACAGATACGCAGTATTTT,CASTRGGQGTDTQYF